One and the same sample provided the 29 T cell receptor beta chains below, sequenced in a study of CD8+ T cells in alopecia areata. RNA extraction was followed by reverse transcription into cDNA, which acted as the sequencing template. Produced via immunoSEQ multiplex PCR; TCRdb's table is partial and in-frame only. The table shows hundreds of thousands of clones, with under 70% occurring only once. Sequenced material: CD4+ T cells sorted from blood, taken at week 0. These receptors all stem from a human donor with alopecia areata.

This clone was detected only a few times. Distinct nucleotide sequences in the sample also encode this CDR3. V is TRBV29-1 and J is TRBJ2-2; D is unclear. The CDR3 consists of 12 residues. Trimming removed 4 bases from V and 1 base from J, with 4 bases in between. Germline CDR1 reads SQVTM; CDR2 reads ANQGSEA. CDR3: CSVGQNTGELFF. CDR3 coding DNA: TGCAGCGTTGGACAGAACACCGGGGAGCTGTTTTTT.

The chain recombines TRBV29-1 with TRBJ1-1; the D is unclear. The germline V gene has CDR1 SQVTM and CDR2 ANQGSEA. This CDR3 region has 13 residues. V dropped 5 bases and J dropped 4 bases, with 14 bases sitting between them. Written as DNA, the CDR3 is TGCAGCGTTTTTGTCCCAGGAGTCACTGAAGCTTTCTTT. This gives the protein CSVFVPGVTEAFF.

The V and J genes are TRBV23-1 and TRBJ1-6; 7 bases are shared with TRBD1. TRBV23-1 is flagged as an ORF with uncertain function. The junction had 8 bases not matched to a gene; V was cut back by 0 bases and J by 0 bases. The CDR3 covers 19 residues. The CDR3 sequence: CASSQSNRGRSSYNSPLHF. The CDR3 DNA sequence: TGCGCCAGCAGTCAATCAAACAGGGGACGGAGCTCCTATAATTCACCCCTCCACTTT.

The genes are TRBV4-3 and TRBJ2-3; D ambiguous. From germline, CDR1 is LGHNA and CDR2 YSLEER. Trimming cost V 1 base and J 3 bases, with 14 bases left between them. The CDR3 sequence is 16 residues long. The chain's CDR3 is CASSQGSVSTTDTQYF. CDR3 bases: TGCGCCAGCAGCCAAGGGAGTGTCAGTACTACAGATACGCAGTATTTT.

The chain is built from TRBV5-4 and TRBJ1-1; the match to TRBD1 covers 7 bases. V shed 10 bases, J shed 4 bases, and the junction held 10 bases outside the gene matches. Germline lookup yields CDR1 SGHNT and CDR2 YYREEE (reference sequence). The CDR3 covers 13 residues. The CDR3 DNA is TGTGCCCACGGAAAAGGGGGCCTCACTGAAGCTTTCTTT. Translating gives CAHGKGGLTEAFF.

V gene TRBV4-1 combines with J gene TRBJ1-1; TRBD1 aligns across 7 bases. This CDR3 is built from 15 residues. V lost 4 bases and J lost 0; bases outside the gene matches: 5. Germline lookup yields CDR1 MGHRA and CDR2 YSYEKL. As DNA, the CDR3 is TGCGCCAGCAGCCCTCAGGGGGGATTGAACACTGAAGCTTTCTTT. Protein product: CASSPQGGLNTEAFF.

This chain uses TRBV23-1 with TRBJ2-7; D uncertain. TRBV23-1 is marked as an open reading frame, function uncertain. Trimming pared 7 bases from V and 2 bases from J, leaving 0 bases between. This CDR3 is 9 amino acids long. CDR3 amino acids: CASTYEQYF. The CDR3, as DNA: TGCGCCAGCACCTACGAGCAGTACTTC.

The CDR3 coding sequence is TGTGCCTGGAGTCAGACAGGGATTCGCGGCTACACCTTC. Translated, it gives CAWSQTGIRGYTF. The chain employs TRBV30 and TRBJ1-2, with TRBD1 matching over 7 bases. V was pared by 2 bases and J by 8 bases, with 8 bases of the junction left unmatched. This CDR3 is built from 13 residues. Germline V gives CDR1 GTSNPN, CDR2 SVGIG (reference sequence).

The V call is TRBV30, the J call TRBJ2-5, with 11 bases fitting TRBD2. V lost 5 bases to trimming and J lost 4 bases; unmatched junction nucleotides: 6. The V gene's germline CDR1 is GTSNPN and CDR2 SVGIG (reference sequence). This CDR3 has 14 residues. CDR3 in DNA: TGTGCCTGGGGGACCGGGACTAGCGGAGAGACCCAGTACTTC. Translated, it gives CAWGTGTSGETQYF. Based on the CDR3 plus reference TRBV30 and TRBJ2-5, the full variable domain is SQTIHQWPATLVQPVGSPLSLECTVEGTSNPNLYWYRQAAGRGLQLLFYSVGIGQISSEVPQNLSASRPQDRQFILSSKKLLLSDSGFYLCAWGTGTSGETQYFGPGTRLLVL.

The chain links TRBV5-1 to TRBJ2-1; 8 bases are shared with TRBD2. The CDR3 is 14 residues long. Trimming took 0 bases from V and 9 from J; bases not matched to a gene: 5. Germline assignment: CDR1 SGHRS and CDR2 YFSETQ. Written as DNA, the CDR3 is TGCGCCAGCAGCTTGGGACTAGCGATCAGTGAGCAGTTCTTC. As protein: CASSLGLAISEQFF.

The rearrangement links TRBV7-9 to TRBJ1-2; D remains unclear. The CDR3 covers 12 residues. Trimming left V 5 bases short and J 7 bases short, with 11 bases between. CDR1 and CDR2 (germline): SEHNR, FQNEAQ (reference sequence). CDR3 in amino acids: CASSPSRPGYTF. The CDR3, as DNA: TGTGCCAGCAGCCCCTCGAGGCCTGGCTACACCTTC.

CDR3 nucleotide sequence: TGTGCCTGGAGTGGTGGCAGACAAAACATTCAGTACTTC. This translates into CAWSGGRQNIQYF. V is TRBV30 and J is TRBJ2-4; D gene ambiguous. Germline values: CDR1 GTSNPN, CDR2 SVGIG (reference sequence). The CDR3 sequence is 13 residues long. Deletions cut 1 base from V and 5 bases from J, with 9 bases between.

The CDR3 loop is CAISERAGAAFF. Written as DNA, the CDR3 is TGTGCCATCAGTGAGAGGGCAGGGGCTGCTTTCTTT. The chain links TRBV10-3 to TRBJ1-1; D might be TRBD1 (6 bases). Trimming left V 2 bases short and J 11 bases short, with 12 bases between. This CDR3 has 12 residues. CDR1 and CDR2 (germline): ENHRY, SYGVKD.

This chain connects TRBV9 to TRBJ1-6, with 7 bases lining up with TRBD1. The V gene end was trimmed by 1 base and the J gene end by 10 bases; junction bases not matched to a gene: 5. The CDR3 totals 14 residues. From germline, CDR1 is SGDLS and CDR2 YYNGEE. CDR3: CASSVRGQDSPLHF. CDR3 DNA: TGTGCCAGCAGCGTAAGGGGGCAAGACTCACCCCTCCACTTT.

V and J are TRBV9 and TRBJ2-1; no clear D. This CDR3 has 14 amino acids. The germline CDR1 and CDR2 sequences are SGDLS and YYNGEE. V gave up 0 bases and J gave up 4 bases, with 8 bases separating them. The chain's CDR3 is CASSVEAVYNEQFF. The CDR3 DNA reads TGTGCCAGCAGCGTAGAAGCAGTTTACAATGAGCAGTTCTTC. Variable domain in full (rest from reference TRBV9 and TRBJ2-1): DSGVTQTPKHLITATGQRVTLRCSPRSGDLSVYWYQQSLDQGLQFLIQYYNGEERAKGNILERFSAQQFPDLHSELNLSSLELGDSALYFCASSVEAVYNEQFFGPGTRLTVL.

The count of this clone is one. The CDR3, as DNA: TGTGCCACCAGAGGTGGGCATCGTTCACCCCTCCACTTT. It is translated as CATRGGHRSPLHF. The chain couples TRBV15 to TRBJ1-6; no firm D call. Germline V gene lookup returns CDR1 LNHNV and CDR2 YYDKDF (reference sequence). The V end was cut by 6 bases, the J end by 9 bases, with 12 bases between. The CDR3 is 13 amino acids.

The rearrangement joins TRBV29-1 to TRBJ2-1; D may be TRBD2 (6 bases). The CDR3 covers 13 residues. CDR1 SQVTM and CDR2 ANQGSEA come from the germline V gene. Trimming left V 5 bases short and J 3 bases short, with 11 bases between. The CDR3 spells CSVTGTHYNEQFF. The CDR3 nucleotides read TGCAGCGTTACCGGGACTCACTACAATGAGCAGTTCTTC.

This clone occurred many times. V gene TRBV5-1 combines with J gene TRBJ2-7; unclear D gene. V dropped 0 bases and J dropped 5 bases, with 12 bases sitting between them. This CDR3 comprises 14 residues. The germline V gene encodes CDR1 SGHRS and CDR2 YFSETQ. CDR3 amino acids: CASSLELGNHEQYF. In nucleotides, the CDR3 is TGCGCCAGCAGCTTGGAACTGGGGAACCACGAGCAGTACTTC.

The genes are TRBV15 and TRBJ1-5; tentatively, D is TRBD1 (5 bases). The ends were cut back, 3 bases at V and 4 bases at J, with 13 bases in the middle. Germline assignment: CDR1 LNHNV and CDR2 YYDKDF (reference sequence). The CDR3 is made up of 15 amino acids. The DNA of the CDR3 is TGTGCCACCAGCAGCGGGCGGAGGGGTAATCAGCCCCAGCATTTT. Translated, it gives CATSSGRRGNQPQHF.

There are a few counts of this clone. This rearrangement joins TRBV9 to TRBJ2-3; D tentatively fits TRBD1 or TRBD2 (6 bases each). The V gene's germline CDR1 is SGDLS and CDR2 YYNGEE. The V and J ends lost 0 bases and 2 bases respectively, with 13 bases between them. This CDR3 comprises 16 residues. CDR3 in DNA: TGTGCCAGCAGCGTAGCTTCGGGGGCTTTCACAGATACGCAGTATTTT. Amino acids: CASSVASGAFTDTQYF.

The count of this clone is one. This is likely a read error, given that the CDR3 carries no conserved phenylalanine or tryptophan at its end. This chain joins TRBV5-1 and TRBJ2-6, with TRBD1 identical over 9 bases. Trimming took 2 bases from V and 0 from J; bases not matched to a gene: 3. Germline CDR1 is SGHRS and CDR2 is YFSETQ. The CDR3 has 17 residues. The CDR3 DNA reads as TGCGCCAGCAGCTTTGGGACAGGGATCTCTGGGGCCAACGTCCTGACTTGC. This gives the protein CASSFGTGISGANVLTC.

V is TRBV6-6 and J is TRBJ1-2; D unclear. Trimming stripped 2 bases from V and 3 bases from J, with 7 bases between. The CDR3 is 13 residues long. CDR1 is MNHNY and CDR2 is SVGAGI in the germline V gene (reference sequence). CDR3 in amino acids: CASSYILYYGYTF. The CDR3 bases are TGTGCCAGCAGTTACATCTTGTACTATGGCTACACCTTC.

The V gene is TRBV30, the J gene TRBJ2-1, with D uncertain. V was shortened by 7 bases and J by 0 bases, with 10 bases between the two germline ends. The length of the CDR3 is 13 residues. The germline CDR1 and CDR2 sequences are GTSNPN and SVGIG (reference sequence). CDR3 amino acids: CAYDRSSYNEQFF. The CDR3 DNA is TGTGCCTATGACCGGAGCTCCTACAATGAGCAGTTCTTC.

The chain employs TRBV7-2 and TRBJ2-5; the match to TRBD1 covers 9 bases. V was clipped by 4 bases and J by 5 bases; unmatched bases: 11. Germline CDR1 SGHTA, CDR2 FQGNSA. The CDR3 has 16 residues. This chain's CDR3 is CASSWDNLQGAETQYF. CDR3 nucleotides: TGTGCCAGCAGCTGGGACAATTTACAGGGGGCCGAGACCCAGTACTTC.

This chain joins TRBV29-1 and TRBJ2-2, with 9 bases lining up with TRBD1. Germline CDR1 and CDR2: SQVTM and ANQGSEA. Losses at the gene ends were 6 bases for V and 5 bases for J; bases not matched to a gene: 4. The CDR3 runs to 13 residues. CDR3 sequence: CSVGQGRTGELFF. Written as DNA, the CDR3 is TGCAGCGTGGGACAGGGTAGGACCGGGGAGCTGTTTTTT.

The rearrangement uses TRBV6-5 and TRBJ1-6, with D unclear. Germline CDR1 reads MNHEY; CDR2 reads SVGAGI. The CDR3 is 15 residues long. Trimming pared 0 bases from V and 6 bases from J, leaving 9 bases between. CDR3 DNA sequence: TGTGCCAGCAGTTACTCCCTGAACTCTAATTCACCCCTCCACTTT. Translating gives CASSYSLNSNSPLHF.

This chain joins TRBV29-1 and TRBJ2-7; D is possibly TRBD2 (6 bases). The CDR3 extends over 14 amino acids. Germline CDR1 and CDR2: SQVTM and ANQGSEA. V was trimmed by 7 bases and J by 4 bases, leaving 20 bases between them. The CDR3 nucleotides read TGCAGCGGGGCTGTCGGGGGTGGAACTTACGAGCAGTACTTC. Translation: CSGAVGGGTYEQYF.

The V gene is TRBV15, the J gene TRBJ1-2, with D perhaps matching TRBD1 (5 bases). V was trimmed by 1 base and J by 8 bases, leaving 17 bases between them. The CDR3 spans 15 residues. Germline V gene sequence: CDR1 LNHNV, CDR2 YYDKDF (reference sequence). The CDR3 protein is CATSRAGPRAEGYTF. CDR3 DNA sequence: TGTGCCACCAGCAGAGCGGGACCTCGAGCCGAGGGCTACACCTTC.

V is TRBV9 and J is TRBJ2-3; 11 positions agree with TRBD2. Looked up from germline, CDR1 is SGDLS and CDR2 is YYNGEE. CDR3 length equals 16 residues. With V trimmed by 3 bases and J by 0 bases, 3 bases remained unmatched. The CDR3 region has the DNA TGTGCCAGCAGCGCGGGACTAGCGGCTAGCACAGATACGCAGTATTTT. It codes for CASSAGLAASTDTQYF.